A selection of T cell receptor beta chains follows, all from one sample in a study of regulatory T cells in long-lasting Graves disease. TCRdb itself ran the multiplex PCR reads through MiXCR, one entry per CDR3 protein. In the table there are hundreds of thousands of distinct CDR3 sequences, approximately 12% of which are singletons. These same records also appear under a second study, on T cells in Graves' hyperthyroidism and ophthalmopathy.

The source was peripheral blood mononuclear cells (PBMCs), collected at new diagnosis, from a patient treated with antithyroid drugs. The receptors come from a man between 25 and 39 years old with Graves disease. CDR3s include the opening cysteine and the closing phenylalanine or tryptophan.

V gene,CDR3 protein
TRBV20-1,CSAIEVAGGETQYF
TRBV12-3/TRBV12-4,CASSGLAGEDDEQYF
TRBV5-1,CASAPSGRSDTQYF
TRBV27,CASSRLGSLAKNIQYF
TRBV20-1,CSAKSGTAQETQYF
TRBV4-1,CASSRRDTQYF
TRBV6-1,CASSKTGGRVQETQYF
TRBV4-2,CASSQVIRGPRGEEQYF
TRBV5-1,CASSFTHPGELFF
TRBV19,CASSTRATDTQYF
TRBV2,CASSFRDLRVTREKLFF
TRBV27,CASSPDRGRLNTEAFF
TRBV20-1,CSAREMVWGFSNQPQHF
TRBV19,CASSIGPAQETQYF
TRBV7-8,CASRNSREFLADTQYF
TRBV27,CASTSVGGGNQPQHF
TRBV7-9,CASSSVAGGLETQYF
TRBV12-3/TRBV12-4,CASSVRGWEQYF
TRBV6-2/TRBV6-3,CASRAGPGNTIYF
TRBV7-9,CASSLAQSRGRNEQFF
TRBV12-3/TRBV12-4,CASSFGTLGDTQYF
TRBV27,CASSLAGGRQPQHF
TRBV20-1,CRARLAGAHEQFF
TRBV20-1,CSASLTALYNEQFF
TRBV20-1,CSPRTDSCEQYF
TRBV12-3/TRBV12-4,CASSLAGQGSDSTF
TRBV2,CARDSTGDSYEQYF
TRBV3-1,CASSQGKTGGNGYTF
TRBV10-3,CAISRQGESRTDTQYF
TRBV6-1,CASSEGGLAGGGYNEQFF
TRBV6-2/TRBV6-3,CASSDRTSGRGGMITDTQYF
TRBV3-1,CASSQNTWVAPLHF
TRBV18,CASSITGSADTQYF
TRBV5-1,CASSLVPGLGNEQFF
TRBV12-3/TRBV12-4,CASSFSIRETSGYTF
TRBV2,CASRRVTGLGYEAFF
TRBV28,CASNLQGSDTQYF
TRBV12-3/TRBV12-4,CASITTAGGTDTQYF
TRBV30,CAWTGGGSSYGYTF
TRBV5-1,CASRDTIGPTEAFF
TRBV5-1,CASGFIGINEQFF
TRBV19,CASSSRGYQETQYF
TRBV2,CASISSGTGRREQYF
TRBV7-3,CASSFDSDTQYF
TRBV19,CASSIDGSSYEQYF
TRBV5-1,CASSLQGPGTKAFF
TRBV13,CASTRFTGELFF
TRBV18,CASSPPDQGAGEQYF
TRBV10-1,CASSGRQGSYEQYF